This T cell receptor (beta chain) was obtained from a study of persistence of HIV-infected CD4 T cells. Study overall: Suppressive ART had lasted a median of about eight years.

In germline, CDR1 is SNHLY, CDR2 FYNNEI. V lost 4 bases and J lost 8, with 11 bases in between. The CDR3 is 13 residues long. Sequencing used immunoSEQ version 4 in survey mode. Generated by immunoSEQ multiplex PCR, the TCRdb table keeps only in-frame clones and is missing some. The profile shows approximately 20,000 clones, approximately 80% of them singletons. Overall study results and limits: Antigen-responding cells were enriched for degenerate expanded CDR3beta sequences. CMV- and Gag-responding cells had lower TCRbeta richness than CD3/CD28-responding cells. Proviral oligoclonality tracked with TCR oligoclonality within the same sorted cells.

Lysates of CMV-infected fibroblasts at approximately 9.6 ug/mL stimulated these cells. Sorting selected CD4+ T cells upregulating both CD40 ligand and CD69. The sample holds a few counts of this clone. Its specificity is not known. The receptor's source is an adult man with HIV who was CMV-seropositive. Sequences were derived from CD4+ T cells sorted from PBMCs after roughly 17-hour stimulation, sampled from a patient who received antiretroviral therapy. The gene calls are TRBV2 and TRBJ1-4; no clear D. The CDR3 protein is CASSGLMGEKLFF. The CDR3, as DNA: TGTGCCAGCAGTGGGTTAATGGGAGAAAAACTGTTTTTT.